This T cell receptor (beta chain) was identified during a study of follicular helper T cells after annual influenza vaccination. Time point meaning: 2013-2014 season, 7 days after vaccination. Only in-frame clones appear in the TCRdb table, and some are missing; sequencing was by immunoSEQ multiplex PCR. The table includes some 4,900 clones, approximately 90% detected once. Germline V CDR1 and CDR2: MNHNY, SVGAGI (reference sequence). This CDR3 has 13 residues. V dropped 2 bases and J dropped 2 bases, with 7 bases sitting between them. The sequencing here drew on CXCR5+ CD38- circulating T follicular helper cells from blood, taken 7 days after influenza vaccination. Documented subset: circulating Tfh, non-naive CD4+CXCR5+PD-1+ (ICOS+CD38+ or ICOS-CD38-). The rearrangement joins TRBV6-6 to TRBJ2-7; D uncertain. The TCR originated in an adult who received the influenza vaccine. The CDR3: CASSYRHPYEQYF. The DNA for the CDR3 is TGTGCCAGCAGTTACCGACATCCCTACGAGCAGTACTTC.